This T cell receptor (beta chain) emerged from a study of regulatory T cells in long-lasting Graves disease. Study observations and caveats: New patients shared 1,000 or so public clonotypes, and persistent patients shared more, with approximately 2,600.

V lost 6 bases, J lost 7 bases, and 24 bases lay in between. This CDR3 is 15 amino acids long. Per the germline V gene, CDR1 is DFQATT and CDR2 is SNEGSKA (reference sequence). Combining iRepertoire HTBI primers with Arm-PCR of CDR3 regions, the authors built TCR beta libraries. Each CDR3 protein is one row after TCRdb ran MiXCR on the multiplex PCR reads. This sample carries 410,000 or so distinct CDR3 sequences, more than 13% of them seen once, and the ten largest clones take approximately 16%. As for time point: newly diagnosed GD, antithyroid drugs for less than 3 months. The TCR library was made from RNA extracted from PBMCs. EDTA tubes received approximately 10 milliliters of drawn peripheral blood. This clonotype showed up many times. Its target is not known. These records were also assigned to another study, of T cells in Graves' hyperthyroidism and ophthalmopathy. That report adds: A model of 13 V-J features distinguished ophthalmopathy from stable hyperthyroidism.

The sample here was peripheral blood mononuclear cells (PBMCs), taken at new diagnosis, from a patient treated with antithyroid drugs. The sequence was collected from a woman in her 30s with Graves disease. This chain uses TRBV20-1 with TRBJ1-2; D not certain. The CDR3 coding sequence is TGCAGTGCACCGAACGGGCAGGCAAACCTCGGTGGCTACACCTTC. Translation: CSAPNGQANLGGYTF.